The 2 T cell receptor beta chains in this list originate from one sample, sequenced in a study of T cell repertoires in cytomegalovirus infection. These TCRs are of unknown antigen specificity. TCRdb fed the reads into MiXCR, producing one record per CDR3 protein. The repertoire holds about 58,000 distinct CDR3 sequences, with around 18% as singletons. Sequencing was performed on CD8+ T cells from cultured PBMCs, taken from culture after CMV antigen stimulation. These receptors were obtained from a human donor in good health (CMV status not recorded). Some clones in this sample may be carry-over from other donors' samples.

At least ten counts were recorded for this clonotype. The V and J genes are TRBV7-9 and TRBJ2-1; D remains ambiguous. The V end was cut by 1 base, the J end by 6 bases, with 4 bases between. The CDR3 sequence is 12 residues long. Germline V CDR1 and CDR2: SEHNR, FQNEAQ (reference sequence). The CDR3 region has the DNA TGTGCCAGCAGCTTAGACAGCAATGAGCAGTTCTTC. It specifies CASSLDSNEQFF.

The chain recombines TRBV15 with TRBJ1-5, with D perhaps matching TRBD1 (5 bases). The V end was cut by 8 bases, the J end by 6 bases, with 11 bases between. CDR1 and CDR2 (germline): LNHNV, YYDKDF (reference sequence). The CDR3 has 12 amino acids. The DNA for the CDR3 is TGTGCCACCGGGCCGAGGGGTCAGCCCCAGCATTTT. Its protein is CATGPRGQPQHF.